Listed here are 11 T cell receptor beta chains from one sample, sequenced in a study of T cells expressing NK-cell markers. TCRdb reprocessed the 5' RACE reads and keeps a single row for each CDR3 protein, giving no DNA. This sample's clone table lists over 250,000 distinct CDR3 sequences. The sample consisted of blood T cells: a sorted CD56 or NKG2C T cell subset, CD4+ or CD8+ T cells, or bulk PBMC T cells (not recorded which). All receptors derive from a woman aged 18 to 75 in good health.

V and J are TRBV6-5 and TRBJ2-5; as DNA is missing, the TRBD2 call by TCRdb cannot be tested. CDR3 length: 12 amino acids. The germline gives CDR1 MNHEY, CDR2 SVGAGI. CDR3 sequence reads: CASALAGETQYF.

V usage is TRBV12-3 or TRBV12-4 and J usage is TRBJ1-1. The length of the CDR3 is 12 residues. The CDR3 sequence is CASRPYSGEAFF.

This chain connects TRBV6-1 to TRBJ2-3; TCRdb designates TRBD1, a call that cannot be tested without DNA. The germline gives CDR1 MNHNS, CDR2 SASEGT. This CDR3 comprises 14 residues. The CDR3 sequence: CASSRFRGTDTQYF.

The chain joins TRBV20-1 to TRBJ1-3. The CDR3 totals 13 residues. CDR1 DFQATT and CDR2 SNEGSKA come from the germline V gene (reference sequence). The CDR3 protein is CSALKFSGNTIYF.

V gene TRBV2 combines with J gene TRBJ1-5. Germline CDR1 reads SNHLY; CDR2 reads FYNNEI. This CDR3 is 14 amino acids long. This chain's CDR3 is CASSRETSNQPQHF.

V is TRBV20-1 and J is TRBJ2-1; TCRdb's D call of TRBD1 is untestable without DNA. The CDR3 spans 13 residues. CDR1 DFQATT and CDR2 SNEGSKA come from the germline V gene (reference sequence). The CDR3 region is CSAAGQTYNEQFF.

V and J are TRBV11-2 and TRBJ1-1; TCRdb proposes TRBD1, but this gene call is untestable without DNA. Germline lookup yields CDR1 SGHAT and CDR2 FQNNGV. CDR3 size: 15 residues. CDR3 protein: CASSLGTGGTTEAFF.

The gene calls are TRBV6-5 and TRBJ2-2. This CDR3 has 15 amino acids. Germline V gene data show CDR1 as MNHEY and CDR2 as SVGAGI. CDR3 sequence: CASSYSRVSAGELFF.

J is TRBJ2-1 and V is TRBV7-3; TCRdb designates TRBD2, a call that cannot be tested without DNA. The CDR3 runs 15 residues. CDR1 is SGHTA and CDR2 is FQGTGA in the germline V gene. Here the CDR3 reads CASSLSGSRGHEQFF. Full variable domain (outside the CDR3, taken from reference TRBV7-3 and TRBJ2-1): GAGVSQTPSNKVTEKGKYVELRCDPISGHTALYWYRQSLGQGPEFLIYFQGTGAADDSGLPNDRFFAVRPEGSVSTLKIQRTERGDSAVYLCASSLSGSRGHEQFFGPGTRLTVL.

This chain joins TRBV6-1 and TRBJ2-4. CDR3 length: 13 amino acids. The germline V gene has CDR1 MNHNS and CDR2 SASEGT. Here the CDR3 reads CASSRRAKNIQYF.

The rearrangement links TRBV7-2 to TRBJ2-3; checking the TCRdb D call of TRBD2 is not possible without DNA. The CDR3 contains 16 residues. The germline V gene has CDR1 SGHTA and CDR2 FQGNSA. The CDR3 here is CASSRRLAGVTDTQYF.